This T cell receptor (beta chain) comes out of a study of shared clonotypes between healthy human individuals. Germline V gives CDR1 MNHEY, CDR2 SMNVEV (reference sequence). V was pared by 7 bases and J by 2 bases, with 15 bases between. The CDR3 is 15 residues long. Whole-study findings and limits: Naive subsets tended to show greater estimated richness than memory subsets. Non-shared clonotypes had lower generation probabilities than clonotypes shared by all four sorted-subset donors.

Donors were healthy HIV-negative adults without recently reported acute infections or vaccinations. Comment on this clone: Its antigen is unknown.

The assay used deep level. The data were produced by immunoSEQ multiplex PCR, yet TCRdb's version contains in-frame clones alone and is incomplete. Of over 1.4 million clones listed, around 97% are singletons. This receptor was obtained from a man between 25 and 39 years old in good health. This chain joins TRBV27 and TRBJ2-1, with D perhaps matching TRBD1 or TRBD2 (5 bases each). Sample: naive CD4+ T cells sorted from blood. The subset is: CD45RA+ positively selected. In DNA form, the CDR3 reads TGTGCCAGCACCTCCACGGGGCGTACCTACAATGAGCAGTTCTTC. Its translation: CASTSTGRTYNEQFF.